The source of this TCR beta chain is a study of blood T cell repertoires in COVID-19. Authors' processing steps: Reference gene primer amplification in the assay estimated nucleated cell counts. Sequencing was performed with immunoSEQ multiplex PCR; in TCRdb, only in-frame clones are kept and a portion is missing. V and J calls and clone size are copied from that table; D and trimming were computed from the DNA. The profile shows about 75,000 clones, about nine tenths of them singletons. The CDR3 is 17 residues long. CDR1 SGDLS and CDR2 YYNGEE come from the germline V gene. Trimming pared 3 bases from V and 0 bases from J, leaving 16 bases between. A single count supports this clone.

J is TRBJ2-1 and V is TRBV9; D is possibly TRBD1 (5 bases). This TCR came from a human donor in a cohort sampled during active COVID-19. Sequenced material: peripheral blood. This chain's CDR3 is CASSAQQDTSSYNEQFF. The CDR3 nucleotides read TGTGCCAGCAGCGCACAACAGGACACCAGCTCCTACAATGAGCAGTTCTTC.